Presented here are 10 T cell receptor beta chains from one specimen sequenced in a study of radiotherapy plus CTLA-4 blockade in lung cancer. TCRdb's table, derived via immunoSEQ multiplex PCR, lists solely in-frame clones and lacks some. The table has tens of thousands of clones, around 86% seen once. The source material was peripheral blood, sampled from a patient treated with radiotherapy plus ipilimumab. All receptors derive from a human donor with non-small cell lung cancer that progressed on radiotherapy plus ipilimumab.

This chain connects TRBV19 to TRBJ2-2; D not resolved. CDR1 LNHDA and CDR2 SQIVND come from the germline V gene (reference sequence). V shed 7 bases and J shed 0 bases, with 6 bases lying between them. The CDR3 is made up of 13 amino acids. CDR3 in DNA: TGTGCCAGTAACAAAGCGAACACCGGGGAGCTGTTTTTT. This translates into CASNKANTGELFF.

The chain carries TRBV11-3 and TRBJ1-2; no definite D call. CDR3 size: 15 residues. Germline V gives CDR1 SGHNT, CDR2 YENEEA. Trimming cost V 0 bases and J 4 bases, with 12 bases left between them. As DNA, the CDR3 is TGTGCCAGCAGCTTAGATTCCTACGAAACCTATGGCTACACCTTC. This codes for CASSLDSYETYGYTF.

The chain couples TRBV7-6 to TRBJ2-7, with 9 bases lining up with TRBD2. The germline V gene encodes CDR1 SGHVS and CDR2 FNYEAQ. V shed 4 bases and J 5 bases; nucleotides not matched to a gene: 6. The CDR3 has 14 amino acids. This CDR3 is CASSYTSGWDEQYF. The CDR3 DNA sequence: TGTGCCAGCAGCTACACTAGCGGGTGGGACGAGCAGTACTTC.

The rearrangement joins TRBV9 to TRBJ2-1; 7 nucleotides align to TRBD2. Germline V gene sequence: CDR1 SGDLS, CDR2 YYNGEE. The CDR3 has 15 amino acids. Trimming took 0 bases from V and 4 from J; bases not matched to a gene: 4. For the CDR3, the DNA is TGTGCCAGCAGCGTAGATGGGACTATGTACAATGAGCAGTTCTTC. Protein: CASSVDGTMYNEQFF.

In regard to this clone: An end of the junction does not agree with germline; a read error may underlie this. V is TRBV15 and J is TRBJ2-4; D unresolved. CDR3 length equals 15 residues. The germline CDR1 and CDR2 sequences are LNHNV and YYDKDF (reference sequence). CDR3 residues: CATSRDSTATNIQYF. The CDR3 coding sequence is TGTGCCACCAGCAGAGATAGTACAGCCACAAACATTCAGTACTTC.

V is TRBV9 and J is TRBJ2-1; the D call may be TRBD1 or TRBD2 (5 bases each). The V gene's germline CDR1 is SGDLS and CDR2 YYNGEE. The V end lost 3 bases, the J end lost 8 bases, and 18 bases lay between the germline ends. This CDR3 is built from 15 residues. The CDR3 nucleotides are TGTGCCAGCAGCGAGGGACCCAGGGTGGCCGATGAGCAGTTCTTC. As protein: CASSEGPRVADEQFF.

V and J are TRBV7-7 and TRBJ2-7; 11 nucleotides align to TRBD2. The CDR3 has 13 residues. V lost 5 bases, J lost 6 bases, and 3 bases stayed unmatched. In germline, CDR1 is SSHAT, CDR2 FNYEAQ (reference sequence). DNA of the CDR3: TGTGCCAGCAGCCCGGGACTAGCGGCCGAGCAGTACTTC. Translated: CASSPGLAAEQYF. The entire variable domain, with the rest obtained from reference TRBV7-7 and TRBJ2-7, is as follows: GAGVSQSPRYKVTKRGQDVTLRCDPISSHATLYWYQQALGQGPEFLTYFNYEAQPDKSGLPSDRFSAERPEGSISTLTIQRTEQRDSAMYRCASSPGLAAEQYFGPGTRLTVT.

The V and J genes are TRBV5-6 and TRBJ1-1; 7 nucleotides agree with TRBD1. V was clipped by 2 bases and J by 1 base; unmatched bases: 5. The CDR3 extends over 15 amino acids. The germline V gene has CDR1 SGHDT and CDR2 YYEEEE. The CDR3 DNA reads TGTGCCAGCAGCTTTGGGGACAGATCGAACACTGAAGCTTTCTTT. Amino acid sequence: CASSFGDRSNTEAFF.

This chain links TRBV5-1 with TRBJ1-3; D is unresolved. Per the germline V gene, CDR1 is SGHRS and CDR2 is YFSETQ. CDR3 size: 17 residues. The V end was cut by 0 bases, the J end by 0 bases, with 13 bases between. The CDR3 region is CASSLARSSYSGNTIYF. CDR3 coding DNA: TGCGCCAGCAGCTTGGCGCGCAGCAGTTACTCTGGAAACACCATATATTTT.

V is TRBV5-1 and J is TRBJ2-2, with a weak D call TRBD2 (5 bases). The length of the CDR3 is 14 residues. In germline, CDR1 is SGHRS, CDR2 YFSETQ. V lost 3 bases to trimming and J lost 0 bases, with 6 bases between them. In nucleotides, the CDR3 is TGCGCCAGCAGCTCGCGGGCGAACACCGGGGAGCTGTTTTTT. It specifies CASSSRANTGELFF.